What follows are 13 T cell receptor beta chains derived from one specimen sequenced in a study of blood T cell repertoires in COVID-19. Method: immunoSEQ multiplex PCR; TCRdb's copy keeps in-frame clones and lacks some. Of about 93,000 clones listed, around 86% were seen once; the top ten hold about 4.8%. Sequencing was carried out using peripheral blood. Source of these receptors: a man aged 55 to 69 with COVID-19, enrolled during active disease.

This clone was seen a handful of times. The J gene is TRBJ1-3, the V gene TRBV30; D is ambiguous. This CDR3 spans 13 amino acids. Trimming stripped 2 bases from V and 4 bases from J, with 9 bases between. CDR1 is GTSNPN and CDR2 is SVGIG in the germline V gene (reference sequence). The CDR3 loop is CAWSTDGGNTIYF. DNA of the CDR3: TGTGCCTGGAGTACAGATGGGGGAAACACCATATATTTT.

The chain joins TRBV3-1 (or the pseudogene TRBV3-2) to TRBJ1-5; 7 bases align to TRBD1. Unmatched junction bases numbered 2, after V lost 0 bases and J lost 3 bases. Germline CDR1 is LGHDT and CDR2 is YNNKEL (reference sequence). CDR3 length: 15 amino acids. CDR3 DNA sequence: TGTGCCAGCAGCCAAGACAGGGGGATCAATCAGCCCCAGCATTTT. It specifies CASSQDRGINQPQHF.

The genes are TRBV2 and TRBJ2-3; tentative D call: TRBD1 (5 bases). Trimming pared 7 bases from V and 6 bases from J, leaving 20 bases between. Germline CDR1 is SNHLY and CDR2 is FYNNEI. The CDR3 is made up of 15 amino acids. CDR3 region: CASNIQPLGHDTQYF. The CDR3 nucleotides are TGTGCCAGCAATATCCAGCCGCTCGGACACGATACGCAGTATTTT.

In its sample, this clone ranks as medium-sized. The V call is TRBV10-1, the J call TRBJ2-7, with D tentatively TRBD1 (5 bases). The CDR3 is 14 amino acids. Trimming left V 8 bases short and J 3 bases short, with 17 bases between. The germline gives CDR1 WNHNN, CDR2 SYGVQD (reference sequence). The CDR3 nucleotides read TGCGCCAGCTCCCCTCTGGGCAGGGACTACGAGCAGTACTTC. Amino acids: CASSPLGRDYEQYF.

The chain is built from TRBV5-4 and TRBJ1-1, with 8 positions matching TRBD1. Germline assignment: CDR1 SGHNT and CDR2 YYREEE (reference sequence). The junction had 6 bases not matched to a gene; V was cut back by 3 bases and J by 5 bases. The CDR3 sequence is 14 residues long. CDR3 amino acids: CASSSGQGDTEAFF. The CDR3 region has the DNA TGTGCCAGCAGCTCAGGACAGGGAGATACTGAAGCTTTCTTT.

This chain uses TRBV12-3 or TRBV12-4 with TRBJ1-5; D not certain. The length of the CDR3 is 12 residues. Trimming took off 5 bases at V and 5 bases at J, with 7 bases between the two ends. The CDR3, as DNA: TGTGCCAGCAGTAGACTCGATCAGCCCCAGCATTTT. It is translated as CASSRLDQPQHF.

The V gene is TRBV10-3, the J gene TRBJ2-6; a weak D match, TRBD1 (5 bases). CDR3 length: 14 residues. The V and J ends lost 6 bases and 11 bases respectively, with 17 bases between them. The germline gives CDR1 ENHRY, CDR2 SYGVKD. The CDR3 spells CAIRKGPDGDVLTF. Here the CDR3 DNA reads TGTGCCATCAGGAAGGGGCCGGACGGAGACGTCCTGACTTTC.

The rearrangement links TRBV4-2 to TRBJ2-1, with TRBD2 matching 7 bases. CDR1 and CDR2 from the germline V gene are LGHNA and YNFKEQ. Trimming cost V 5 bases and J 4 bases; bases outside gene matches: 14. CDR3 length: 17 amino acids. The CDR3 DNA reads TGTGCCAGCAGCTATATCGGGGCGGGAGACCGATACAATGAGCAGTTCTTC. Its translation: CASSYIGAGDRYNEQFF.

The chain carries TRBV3-1 (or the pseudogene TRBV3-2) and TRBJ1-6; perhaps TRBD1 as D (6 bases). V was trimmed by 3 bases and J by 13 bases, leaving 10 bases between them. This CDR3 has 12 amino acids. The germline gives CDR1 LGHDT, CDR2 YNNKEL (reference sequence). The CDR3 region is CASSQGGPPLHF. The CDR3 coding sequence is TGTGCCAGCAGCCAGGGGGGGCCGCCCCTCCACTTT.

The rearrangement links TRBV6-5 to TRBJ1-5; the D is unclear. Trimming stripped 2 bases from V and 5 bases from J, with 7 bases between. From germline, CDR1 is MNHEY and CDR2 SVGAGI. The CDR3 is made up of 13 amino acids. The CDR3 protein is CASSYKRDQPQHF. CDR3 nucleotide sequence: TGTGCCAGCAGTTACAAACGGGATCAGCCCCAGCATTTT.

The chain has TRBV4-1 and TRBJ2-5; possible D gene TRBD1, 6 bases. The CDR3 is 12 residues long. Trimming cost V 5 bases and J 5 bases, with 9 bases left between them. CDR1 and CDR2 from the germline V gene are MGHRA and YSYEKL. This chain's CDR3 is CASSARGETQYF. Written as DNA, the CDR3 is TGCGCCAGCAGCGCAAGGGGGGAGACCCAGTACTTC.

This clone was seen only a few times. CDR3 coding DNA: TGCGCCAGCAGCCACCCCTACGCTGAAGCTTTCTTT. Translated: CASSHPYAEAFF. This chain connects TRBV4-1 to TRBJ1-1; D remains unclear. The CDR3 totals 12 residues. Between the trimmed V and J ends, which lost 3 bases and 6 bases, there was a span of 8 bases. Germline lookup yields CDR1 MGHRA and CDR2 YSYEKL.

This rearrangement joins TRBV4-3 to TRBJ1-1, with D perhaps matching TRBD1 (6 bases). Germline-derived CDR1 and CDR2 are LGHNA and YSLEER. The CDR3 is 15 amino acids. V was pared by 0 bases and J by 2 bases, with 10 bases between. The CDR3 loop reads CASSQDHRANTEAFF. The CDR3 DNA reads TGCGCCAGCAGCCAAGATCACAGGGCTAACACTGAAGCTTTCTTT.